This passage covers 27 T cell receptor beta chains from one sample sequenced in a study of cytotoxic CD8 clonotypes in ibrutinib-treated CLL. Measured with immunoSEQ multiplex PCR; TCRdb has only the in-frame clones, and not every one. The repertoire consists of around 70,000 clones, with 75% to 95% occurring once and the leading ten covering 2.5% to 3.5%. The sequenced sample was PBMCs, obtained after 12 months of ibrutinib treatment. The source is a human donor with chronic lymphocytic leukemia.

The chain recombines TRBV6-1 with TRBJ1-1; D gene unclear. Germline CDR1 MNHNS, CDR2 SASEGT. The CDR3 totals 15 residues. The ends were cut back, 2 bases at V and 0 bases at J, with 10 bases in the middle. The CDR3 DNA sequence: TGTGCCAGCAGTGAACTCGGTTCGATGAACACTGAAGCTTTCTTT. This encodes CASSELGSMNTEAFF.

The chain uses TRBV7-8 and TRBJ2-7; 7 nucleotides agree with TRBD2. The CDR3 is 18 residues long. V was pared by 0 bases and J by 0 bases, with 11 bases of the junction left unmatched. Germline V lookup: CDR1 SGHVS, CDR2 FQNEAQ. The CDR3 sequence: CASSLAKSWGGLSYEQYF. The CDR3 nucleotides are TGTGCCAGCAGCTTAGCTAAGTCGTGGGGGGGACTCTCCTACGAGCAGTACTTC.

This CDR3 reads CASSLRLAGEETQYF. CDR3 in DNA: TGTGCCAGCAGCCTTAGGCTAGCGGGAGAAGAGACCCAGTACTTC. The rearrangement links TRBV7-9 to TRBJ2-5, with TRBD2 matching over 10 bases. The germline CDR1 and CDR2 sequences are SEHNR and FQNEAQ (reference sequence). V lost 5 bases to trimming and J lost 3 bases; unmatched junction nucleotides: 6. There are 15 residues in the CDR3.

The chain joins TRBV5-4 to TRBJ1-3; 8 bases line up with TRBD1. CDR3 size: 16 residues. The ends lost 4 bases at V and 0 bases at J; junction bases unmatched: 6. Germline lookup yields CDR1 SGHNT and CDR2 YYREEE (reference sequence). The CDR3 is CASSPTGQGSGNTIYF. The CDR3 DNA is TGTGCCAGCAGCCCGACTGGACAGGGCTCTGGAAACACCATATATTTT. Variable domain in full (rest from reference TRBV5-4 and TRBJ1-3): ETGVTQSPTHLIKTRGQQVTLRCSSQSGHNTVSWYQQALGQGPQFIFQYYREEENGRGNFPPRFSGLQFPNYSSELNVNALELDDSALYLCASSPTGQGSGNTIYFGEGSWLTVV.

CDR3 in amino acids: CASSWGQGYGYTF. Here the CDR3 DNA reads TGTGCCAGCAGCTGGGGACAGGGCTATGGCTACACCTTC. The V call is TRBV5-6, the J call TRBJ1-2, with 9 bases fitting TRBD1. CDR1 SGHDT and CDR2 YYEEEE come from the germline V gene. The V gene end was trimmed by 3 bases and the J gene end by 4 bases; junction bases not matched to a gene: 1. This CDR3 has 13 amino acids.

This clone was counted once. The chain carries TRBV5-1 and TRBJ1-2; 9 bases align to TRBD1. CDR1 and CDR2 (germline): SGHRS, YFSETQ. V lost 1 base, J lost 7 bases, and 5 bases stayed unmatched. This CDR3 is built from 14 residues. CDR3 sequence (DNA): TGCGCCAGCAGCTTGACAGGGGGCGCGGTTGGCTACACCTTC. Protein sequence: CASSLTGGAVGYTF.

This clone was counted a single time. The chain recombines TRBV5-4 with TRBJ2-7; the D gene is possibly TRBD2 (6 bases). The V end lost 2 bases, the J end lost 4 bases, and 13 bases lay between the germline ends. The CDR3 has 14 residues. The germline CDR1 and CDR2 sequences are SGHNT and YYREEE (reference sequence). CDR3 in DNA: TGTGCCAGCAGCTTCGACATAGGGAGGTACGAGCAGTACTTC. Residues: CASSFDIGRYEQYF.

This chain links TRBV19 with TRBJ2-3, with 9 bases lining up with TRBD2. CDR1 and CDR2 from the germline V gene are LNHDA and SQIVND (reference sequence). V lost 4 bases and J lost 0; bases outside the gene matches: 14. This CDR3 region has 19 residues. Here the CDR3 reads CASSSPSGTSLPSTDTQYF. CDR3 sequence (DNA): TGTGCCAGTAGTAGTCCTAGCGGGACTAGCTTACCTAGCACAGATACGCAGTATTTT. Filled out from reference TRBV19 and TRBJ2-3, the complete variable domain reads DGGITQSPKYLFRKEGQNVTLSCEQNLNHDAMYWYRQDPGQGLRLIYYSQIVNDFQKGDIAEGYSVSREKKESFPLTVTSAQKNPTAFYLCASSSPSGTSLPSTDTQYFGPGTRLTVL.

The V gene is TRBV25-1, the J gene TRBJ2-7; the match to TRBD1 covers 8 bases. V gave up 4 bases and J gave up 5 bases; unmatched junction bases: 7. This CDR3 comprises 14 residues. The germline V gene encodes CDR1 MGHDK and CDR2 SYGVNS. CDR3 residues: CASSGSGQVDEQYF. The DNA of the CDR3 is TGTGCCAGCAGTGGTTCGGGACAGGTGGACGAGCAGTACTTC.

This clone appeared once. This rearrangement joins TRBV4-3 to TRBJ2-2, with TRBD2 identical over 7 bases. The V and J ends lost 0 bases and 2 bases, in that order; junction bases with no gene match: 9. There are 18 residues in the CDR3. Germline CDR1 and CDR2: LGHNA and YSLEER. This CDR3 is CASSQDGFLADNTGELFF. The DNA of the CDR3 is TGCGCCAGCAGCCAAGATGGGTTCCTAGCGGACAACACCGGGGAGCTGTTTTTT.

This rearrangement joins TRBV19 to TRBJ1-5; 9 bases map to TRBD1. From germline, CDR1 is LNHDA and CDR2 SQIVND (reference sequence). Trimming cost V 9 bases and J 4 bases; bases outside gene matches: 10. CDR3 size: 15 residues. This chain's CDR3 is CASLQGALRNQPQHF. DNA for the CDR3: TGTGCCAGCTTACAGGGGGCCCTCCGGAATCAGCCCCAGCATTTT.

This clone was observed a single time. V and J are TRBV7-2 and TRBJ2-7; 10 bases are shared with TRBD2. Germline loops: CDR1 SGHTA, CDR2 FQGNSA. CDR3 length equals 14 residues. V shed 2 bases and J 4 bases; nucleotides not matched to a gene: 2. CDR3 sequence (DNA): TGTGCCAGCAGCTTAAAACTAGCGGGGTACGAGCAGTACTTC. Translating gives CASSLKLAGYEQYF.

The J gene is TRBJ1-3, the V gene TRBV19; D ambiguous. The V and J ends lost 1 base and 0 bases respectively, with 10 bases between them. The CDR3 extends over 16 amino acids. Germline V lookup: CDR1 LNHDA, CDR2 SQIVND (reference sequence). CDR3 sequence (DNA): TGTGCCAGTAGTATAGTAAAAGATCTCTCTGGAAACACCATATATTTT. Protein: CASSIVKDLSGNTIYF.

The chain recombines TRBV28 with TRBJ1-5, with 8 bases identical to TRBD1. After removal of 6 bases from V and 0 bases from J, the junction contained 10 bases not matched to a gene. Germline CDR1 is MDHEN and CDR2 is SYDVKM. CDR3 length: 17 residues. As DNA, the CDR3 is TGTGCCAGCAGCCCAGACAGGGGTGATTATAGCAATCAGCCCCAGCATTTT. Encoded protein: CASSPDRGDYSNQPQHF.

The chain carries TRBV4-1 and TRBJ2-7; possibly TRBD1 for D (6 bases). V lost 0 bases to trimming and J lost 3 bases, with 9 bases between them. Germline CDR1 reads MGHRA; CDR2 reads YSYEKL. The CDR3 has 14 residues. Written as DNA, the CDR3 is TGCGCCAGCAGCCAAGATACAGGGTTCTACGAGCAGTACTTC. Protein product: CASSQDTGFYEQYF.

Worth noting for this clone: Its ends do not fully match the called genes, so a read error is possible. This chain links TRBV19 with TRBJ1-4; possibly TRBD1 for D (6 bases). CDR3 length: 16 amino acids. Germline CDR1 is LNHDA and CDR2 is SQIVND (reference sequence). For the CDR3, the DNA is TGCGCCAGTAGTATAATAAGGGGGTCGCACAATGAAAAACTGTTTTTT. Amino acids: CASSIIRGSHNEKLFF.

V usage is TRBV5-1 and J usage is TRBJ1-1; D is unclear. This CDR3 is 14 amino acids long. Trimming cost V 6 bases and J 4 bases, with 16 bases left between them. Germline V gives CDR1 SGHRS, CDR2 YFSETQ. The CDR3 nucleotides read TGCGCCAGCACCCCGGGAGGCGCTGTCACTGAAGCTTTCTTT. Encoded protein: CASTPGGAVTEAFF.

The CDR3 coding sequence is TGTGCCAGCAGCTTAGGTATTCACAATGAGCAGTTCTTC. Its translation is CASSLGIHNEQFF. The chain recombines TRBV7-8 with TRBJ2-1; D gene unclear. V gave up 1 base and J gave up 5 bases, with 6 bases separating them. The germline V gene has CDR1 SGHVS and CDR2 FQNEAQ. This CDR3 comprises 13 residues.

The chain links TRBV7-3 to TRBJ2-1, with D possibly TRBD2 on 6 matching bases. CDR1 and CDR2 (germline): SGHTA, FQGTGA. This CDR3 region has 14 residues. V dropped 3 bases and J dropped 1 base, with 7 bases sitting between them. The CDR3 loop reads CASSLAGSYNEQFF. CDR3 nucleotides: TGTGCCAGCAGCTTGGCGGGATCCTACAATGAGCAGTTCTTC.

This rearrangement joins TRBV11-2 to TRBJ2-4; tentatively, D is TRBD1 (6 bases). The V and J ends lost 1 base and 0 bases respectively, with 10 bases between them. This CDR3 spans 16 amino acids. Germline values: CDR1 SGHAT, CDR2 FQNNGV. The CDR3 DNA reads TGTGCCAGCAGCTTAGGCTGGGGGCGAGCCAAAAACATTCAGTACTTC. This sequence encodes CASSLGWGRAKNIQYF.

V usage is TRBV5-1 and J usage is TRBJ2-3; 9 nucleotides agree with TRBD2. After removal of 4 bases from V and 4 bases from J, the junction contained 4 bases not matched to a gene. The CDR3 covers 14 residues. Germline assignment: CDR1 SGHRS and CDR2 YFSETQ. CDR3 in DNA: TGCGCCAGCAGCGAGGGACTAGCAGCAGATACGCAGTATTTT. As protein: CASSEGLAADTQYF.

The V call is TRBV6-5, the J call TRBJ2-1, with 7 positions matching TRBD2. V lost 8 bases and J lost 5; bases outside the gene matches: 9. The CDR3 extends over 14 amino acids. Per germline, CDR1 MNHEY and CDR2 SVGAGI. CDR3 sequence reads: CASSLLGGNNEQFF. As DNA, the CDR3 is TGTGCCAGCTCCCTTCTCGGGGGGAACAATGAGCAGTTCTTC.

The chain employs TRBV7-9 and TRBJ1-1; 7 bases fit TRBD1. V trimming: 5 bases; J trimming: 4 bases; junction bases outside the gene matches: 10. CDR3 size: 15 residues. Germline-derived CDR1 and CDR2 are SEHNR and FQNEAQ (reference sequence). CDR3 nucleotide sequence: TGTGCCAGCAGCCCTTTACTTACAGGGGTCACTGAAGCTTTCTTT. This encodes CASSPLLTGVTEAFF.

The rearrangement joins TRBV9 to TRBJ1-1, with D maybe TRBD1 (6 bases). In germline, CDR1 is SGDLS, CDR2 YYNGEE. The V end was cut by 3 bases, the J end by 4 bases, with 10 bases between. The CDR3 has 13 residues. CDR3 residues: CASSEGGGTEAFF. Written as DNA, the CDR3 is TGTGCCAGCAGCGAAGGGGGTGGCACTGAAGCTTTCTTT. Full variable domain (missing parts from reference TRBV9 and TRBJ1-1): DSGVTQTPKHLITATGQRVTLRCSPRSGDLSVYWYQQSLDQGLQFLIQYYNGEERAKGNILERFSAQQFPDLHSELNLSSLELGDSALYFCASSEGGGTEAFFGQGTRLTVV.

This chain links TRBV21-1 with TRBJ2-3; the table assigns TRBD2, which was not confirmed against the DNA. TRBV21-1 is shown as a pseudogene. The CDR3 extends over 19 amino acids. Here the CDR3 DNA reads TGTGCCAGCAGCAAAGGCGGCGGGGGGAGACTAGCGGCCCCGGATACGCAGTATTTT. Amino acid sequence: CASSKGGGGRLAAPDTQYF.

J is TRBJ2-7 and V is TRBV4-2; 7 nucleotides match TRBD1. Looked up from germline, CDR1 is LGHNA and CDR2 is YNFKEQ. J was trimmed by 1 base and V by 1 base; bases with no gene match: 16. The CDR3 totals 19 residues. The CDR3 spells CASSQAHVPNRGASYEQYF. In DNA form, the CDR3 reads TGTGCCAGCAGCCAAGCCCACGTGCCAAACAGGGGCGCATCCTACGAGCAGTACTTC.

The CDR3 DNA follows: TGCGCCAGCAGCCGAGAACCCAGATTGAACACTGAAGCTTTCTTT. Residues: CASSREPRLNTEAFF. This chain connects TRBV5-1 to TRBJ1-1, with no clear D. The CDR3 spans 15 residues. Germline CDR1 SGHRS, CDR2 YFSETQ. V lost 4 bases to trimming and J lost 0 bases, with 13 bases between them.